A selection of T cell receptor beta chains follows, all from one sample in a study of T cells after posttransplantation cyclophosphamide. Profiled with immunoSEQ multiplex PCR; TCRdb holds only in-frame clones, not every one. This table has about 52,000 clones, around 94% appearing once. Material: PBMCs. The receptor source for this set is a woman between 25 and 40 years old in good health and a related stem cell transplant donor. CDR3s include the opening cysteine and the closing phenylalanine or tryptophan. The D gene is left open where the match is weak. Some rows have no size entry. The others give once, few or many, or a class for an expanded clone.

clone_size,v_call,j_call,d_call,cdr3_aa
NA,TRBV18,TRBJ2-2,TRBD1,CASSPRYGTGETGELFF
NA,TRBV7-8,TRBJ2-7,NA,CASAMYGVKPYEQYF
NA,TRBV9,TRBJ1-1,NA,CASSLNPRGNTEAFF
NA,TRBV5-8,TRBJ1-1,NA,CASSLDGRNTEAFF
NA,TRBV6-5,TRBJ1-2,NA,CASSNRVGNGYTF
once,TRBV25-1,TRBJ2-1,NA,CASRQGMNNEQFF
few,TRBV4-3,TRBJ1-2,NA,CASSQDRDNYGYTF
NA,TRBV10-3,TRBJ1-5,NA,CAATDRPSNQPQHF
NA,TRBV7-8,TRBJ1-1,NA,CASSFAEREAFF
NA,TRBV7-8,TRBJ2-1,TRBD1,CASSVNPGQGFDEQFF
NA,TRBV5-5,TRBJ2-7,NA,CASSWSGGYEQYF
NA,TRBV28,TRBJ1-2,TRBD1,CASSTGVYDGYTF
NA,TRBV2,TRBJ1-2,TRBD1,CASTGQGLSYGYTF
NA,TRBV30,TRBJ1-2,NA,CAWSKNRDIPRTF
NA,TRBV6-1,TRBJ2-6,NA,CASSASGSSGANVLTF
NA,TRBV30,TRBJ1-2,TRBD1,CAWSGTGASWYGYTF
NA,TRBV7-9,TRBJ2-7,TRBD1,CASSLPQKTGLYEQYF
NA,TRBV5-6,TRBJ1-1,NA,CASSLGTELFF
NA,TRBV4-3,TRBJ1-2,TRBD1,CASSQDLGQGYGYTF
once,TRBV5-4,TRBJ1-1,NA,CASSSSRGWTTEAFF
NA,TRBV5-4,TRBJ2-5,TRBD1,CASSRTGDWRETQYF
NA,TRBV5-6,TRBJ1-6,TRBD1,CASSLDGTVNSPLHF
NA,TRBV11-2,TRBJ2-2,NA,CASSYSLSGELFF
NA,TRBV12-5,TRBJ1-1,TRBD1,CASGQTGDLEAFF
NA,TRBV5-4,TRBJ2-1,NA,CASSLVGSSYNEQFF
NA,TRBV2,TRBJ2-7,TRBD2,CANSAGGLSSYEQYF
once,TRBV19,TRBJ2-5,NA,CASSPSQETQYF
NA,TRBV5-6,TRBJ1-1,NA,CASSLPGGYTEAFF
NA,TRBV5-5,TRBJ2-3,TRBD1,CASSQDRASADTQYF
NA,TRBV9,TRBJ2-2,NA,CASSVKWAGANTGELFF
NA,TRBV6-5,TRBJ1-6,TRBD1,CASSYSTGGNNSPLHF
once,TRBV4-2,TRBJ2-6,NA,CASSQAGDSGANVLTF
NA,TRBV7-9,TRBJ2-1,TRBD1,CASSPTGTGAVEQFF
NA,TRBV5-4,TRBJ2-3,NA,CASRWIGGTDTQYF
once,TRBV7-9,TRBJ1-1,TRBD1,CASSRRGEAFF